This is a list of T cell receptor beta chains from one sample in a study of glioma-infiltrating T cells after dendritic cell vaccination. The table came from immunoSEQ multiplex PCR; TCRdb's copy has only in-frame clones and leaves some out. The table includes about 92,000 clones, around 84% detected once. The sample in question was blood, obtained before dendritic cell vaccination. The receptor source for this set is a human donor with glioblastoma. CDR3s include the opening cysteine and the closing phenylalanine or tryptophan. The D gene is left open where the match is weak. Clone sizes are given selectively: once, few, many, or a class where the clone is expanded.

clone size	J gene	V gene	D gene	CDR3 DNA	CDR3 protein
-	TRBJ1-4	TRBV28	TRBD1	TGTGCCAGCAGTTTATGGGGACAGGGTAGGCTCGAAAAACTGTTTTTT	CASSLWGQGRLEKLFF
-	TRBJ1-2	TRBV27	-	TGTGCCAGCAGTTTATCAGGGGGTACCGTTGGCTACACCTTC	CASSLSGGTVGYTF
-	TRBJ1-1	TRBV6-6	-	TGTGCCAGCAGTTACCCCAAGGACGTGGGGGGGGATTTCTTT	CASSYPKDVGGDFF
-	TRBJ2-1	TRBV7-8	TRBD2	TGTGCCAGCAGCCCCTTGGGGGCTAGCGGGAGGCCAAGCTCCTACAATGAGCAGTTCTTC	CASSPLGASGRPSSYNEQFF
-	TRBJ2-1	TRBV7-3	TRBD1	TGTGCCAGCAGCTTAACAGTGGGGAACAGGGGGGAGCAGTTCTTC	CASSLTVGNRGEQFF
-	TRBJ1-2	TRBV19	-	TGTGCCAGTAGTATCTCCCAGGGAACTTATGGCTACACCTTC	CASSISQGTYGYTF
-	TRBJ1-1	TRBV27	TRBD1	TGTGCCAGCAGTTTACAGACAGGGTCAAACACTGAAGCTTTCTTT	CASSLQTGSNTEAFF
-	TRBJ1-2	TRBV2	-	TGTGCCAGCAGTGAAGTCGGGTCTAGGGGCTACACCTTC	CASSEVGSRGYTF
-	TRBJ2-7	TRBV14	TRBD1	TGTGCCAGCAGCCAAGAAAACAGGGGGGCCGAGCAGTACTTC	CASSQENRGAEQYF
-	TRBJ2-2	TRBV9	TRBD2	TGTGCCAGCAGCGTAGGTCTAGCGGGAGGGACCGGGGAGCTGTTTTTT	CASSVGLAGGTGELFF
few	TRBJ2-7	TRBV2	-	TGTGCCAGCAGCCCGGGCGGGCTCGAGCAGTACTTC	CASSPGGLEQYF
-	TRBJ2-5	TRBV6-5	TRBD2	TGTGCCAGCAGTTATAGGTCCCCGGGGGGAGAGACCCAGTACTTC	CASSYRSPGGETQYF
few	TRBJ2-3	TRBV2	TRBD1	TGTGCCACCACCCCGATAACTTGGGTGCTCGGACAGGGCTCCTCGCAGTATTTT	CATTPITWVLGQGSSQYF